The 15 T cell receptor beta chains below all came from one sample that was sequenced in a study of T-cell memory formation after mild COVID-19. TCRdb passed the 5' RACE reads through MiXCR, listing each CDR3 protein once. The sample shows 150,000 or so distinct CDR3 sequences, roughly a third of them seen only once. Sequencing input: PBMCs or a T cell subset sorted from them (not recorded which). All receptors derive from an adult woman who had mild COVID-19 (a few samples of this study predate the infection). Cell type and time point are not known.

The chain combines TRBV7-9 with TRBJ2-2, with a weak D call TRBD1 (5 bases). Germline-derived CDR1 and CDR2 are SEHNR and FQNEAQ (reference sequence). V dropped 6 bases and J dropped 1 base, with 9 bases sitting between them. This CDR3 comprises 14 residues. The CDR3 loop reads CASRPQGNTGELFF. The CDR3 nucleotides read TGTGCCAGCAGGCCTCAGGGGAACACCGGGGAGCTGTTTTTT.

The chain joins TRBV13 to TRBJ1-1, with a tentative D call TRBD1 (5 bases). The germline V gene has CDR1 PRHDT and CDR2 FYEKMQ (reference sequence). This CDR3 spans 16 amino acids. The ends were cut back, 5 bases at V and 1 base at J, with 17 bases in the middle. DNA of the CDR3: TGTGCCAGCAGCCTCTCGGACGAGACAGAGAACACTGAAGCTTTCTTT. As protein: CASSLSDETENTEAFF.

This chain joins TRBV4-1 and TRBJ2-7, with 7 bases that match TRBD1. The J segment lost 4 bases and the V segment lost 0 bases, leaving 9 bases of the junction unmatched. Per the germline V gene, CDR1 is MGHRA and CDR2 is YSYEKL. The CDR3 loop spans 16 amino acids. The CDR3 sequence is CASSQDPGGIFYEQYF. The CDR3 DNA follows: TGCGCCAGCAGCCAAGACCCAGGGGGTATTTTTTACGAGCAGTACTTC.

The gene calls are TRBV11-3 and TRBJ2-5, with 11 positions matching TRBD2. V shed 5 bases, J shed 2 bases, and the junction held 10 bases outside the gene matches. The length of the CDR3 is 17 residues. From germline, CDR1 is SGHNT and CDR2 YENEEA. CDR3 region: CASSHIASGRSQETQYF. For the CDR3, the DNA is TGTGCCAGCAGCCACATAGCTAGCGGGAGGTCTCAAGAGACCCAGTACTTC.

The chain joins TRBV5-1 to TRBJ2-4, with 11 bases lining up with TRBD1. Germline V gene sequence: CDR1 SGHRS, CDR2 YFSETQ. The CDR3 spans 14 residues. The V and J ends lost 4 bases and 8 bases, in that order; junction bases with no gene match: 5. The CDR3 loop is CASSRGQGEDIQYF. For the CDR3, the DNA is TGCGCCAGCAGCCGGGGACAGGGGGAGGACATTCAGTACTTC.

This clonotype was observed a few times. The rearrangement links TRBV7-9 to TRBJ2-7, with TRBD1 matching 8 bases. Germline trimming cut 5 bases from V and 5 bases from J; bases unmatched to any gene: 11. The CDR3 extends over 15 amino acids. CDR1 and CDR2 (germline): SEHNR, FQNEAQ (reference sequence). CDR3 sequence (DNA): TGTGCCAGCAGCCCAAGGACACAGGGGGTCCACGAGCAGTACTTC. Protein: CASSPRTQGVHEQYF.

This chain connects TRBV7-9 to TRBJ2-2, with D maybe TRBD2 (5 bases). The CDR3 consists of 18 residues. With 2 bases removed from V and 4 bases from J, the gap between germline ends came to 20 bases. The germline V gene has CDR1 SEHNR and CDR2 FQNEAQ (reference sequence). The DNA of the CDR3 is TGTGCCAGCAGCTTAAGCCAAGGACGGCTCGGGGTCACCGGGGAGCTGTTTTTT. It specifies CASSLSQGRLGVTGELFF.

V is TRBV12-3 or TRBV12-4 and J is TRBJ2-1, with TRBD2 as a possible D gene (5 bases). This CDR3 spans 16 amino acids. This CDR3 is CAKTRTQPKENNEQFF. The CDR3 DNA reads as TGTGCAAAGACCCGGACTCAGCCGAAGGAAAACAATGAGCAGTTCTTC.

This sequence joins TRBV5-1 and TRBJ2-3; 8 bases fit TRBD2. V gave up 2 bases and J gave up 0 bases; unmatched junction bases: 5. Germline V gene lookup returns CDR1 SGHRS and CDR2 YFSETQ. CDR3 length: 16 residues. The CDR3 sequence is CASSFFGGGSTDTQYF. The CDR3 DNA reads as TGCGCCAGCAGCTTCTTTGGCGGGGGGAGCACAGATACGCAGTATTTT.

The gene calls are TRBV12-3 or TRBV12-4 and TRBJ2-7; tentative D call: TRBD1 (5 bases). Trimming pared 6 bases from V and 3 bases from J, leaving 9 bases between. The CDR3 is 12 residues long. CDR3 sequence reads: CASRIDSYEQYF. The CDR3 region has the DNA TGTGCCAGCAGGATTGACAGCTACGAGCAGTACTTC.

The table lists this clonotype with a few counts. CDR3 protein: CASSSNLAGAQETQYF. The DNA for the CDR3 is TGTGCCAGCAGTTCTAATTTAGCGGGAGCCCAAGAGACCCAGTACTTC. The chain links TRBV12-3 or TRBV12-4 to TRBJ2-5; 9 nucleotides agree with TRBD2. With 4 bases clipped from V and 1 base from J, the junction kept 7 bases outside the gene matches. This CDR3 comprises 16 residues.

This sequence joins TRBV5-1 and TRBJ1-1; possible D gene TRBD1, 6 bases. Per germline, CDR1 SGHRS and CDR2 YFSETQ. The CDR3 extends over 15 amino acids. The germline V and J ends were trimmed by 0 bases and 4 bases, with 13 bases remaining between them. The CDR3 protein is CASSLEGGAGTEAFF. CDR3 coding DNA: TGCGCCAGCAGCTTGGAGGGGGGCGCGGGCACTGAAGCTTTCTTT.

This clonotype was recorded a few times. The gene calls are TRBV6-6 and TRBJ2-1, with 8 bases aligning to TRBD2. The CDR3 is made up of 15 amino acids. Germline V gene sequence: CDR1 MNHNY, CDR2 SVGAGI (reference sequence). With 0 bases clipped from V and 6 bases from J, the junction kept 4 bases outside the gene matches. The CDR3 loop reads CASSYSSGRGNEQFF. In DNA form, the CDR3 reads TGTGCCAGCAGTTACTCCAGCGGGAGAGGCAATGAGCAGTTCTTC.

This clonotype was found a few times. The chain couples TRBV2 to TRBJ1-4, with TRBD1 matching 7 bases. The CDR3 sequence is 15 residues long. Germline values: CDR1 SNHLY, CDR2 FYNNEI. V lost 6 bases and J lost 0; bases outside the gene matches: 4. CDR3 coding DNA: TGTGCCAGCAGGAGACAGGGTACAACTAATGAAAAACTGTTTTTT. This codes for CASRRQGTTNEKLFF.

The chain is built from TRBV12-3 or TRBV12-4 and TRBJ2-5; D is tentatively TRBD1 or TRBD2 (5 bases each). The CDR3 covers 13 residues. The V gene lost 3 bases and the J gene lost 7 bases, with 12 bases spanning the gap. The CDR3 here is CASSFGPGATQYF. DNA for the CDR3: TGTGCCAGCAGTTTCGGACCCGGGGCGACCCAGTACTTC.